The rows below give T cell receptor beta chains drawn from one sample of a study of OX40 agonist ivuxolimab in advanced cancers. The table came from immunoSEQ multiplex PCR; TCRdb's copy has only in-frame clones and leaves some out. The sample shows about 7,300 clones, 75% to 85% of them seen only once. The specimen was CD4+ or CD8+ T cells sorted from blood, collected in a trial of the OX40 agonist ivuxolimab. All receptors come from an adult with an advanced solid tumor such as melanoma, head and neck, liver or kidney cancer. Both conserved end residues are part of each CDR3. D genes are given only for firm matches. A clone size is listed for some rows: how often the clone was seen (once, few, many), or a class if it is expanded.

TRBJ2-5,TRBV4-2,NA,NA,TGTGCCAGCGGAAAACCGGGACTGGGTCAAGAGACCCAGTACTTC,CASGKPGLGQETQYF
TRBJ1-2,TRBV10-3,NA,NA,TGTGCCATCAGTGAGTCGATTCTCCAGGGATCGGGCTATGGCTACACCTTC,CAISESILQGSGYGYTF
TRBJ1-1,TRBV11-2,NA,NA,TGTGCCAGCAGCTTGGGGGGGAGGACTGAAGCTTTCTTT,CASSLGGRTEAFF
TRBJ2-2,TRBV6-6,NA,NA,TGTGCCAGCAGCCTCATAGCGACCGGGGAGCTGTTTTTT,CASSLIATGELFF
TRBJ1-1,TRBV5-4,NA,NA,TGTGCCAGCAGCCACGGGACTGGGCCTGAAGCTTTCTTT,CASSHGTGPEAFF
TRBJ2-3,TRBV6-4,NA,NA,TGTGCCAGCAGTGCGGGGGGCACAGATACGCAGTATTTT,CASSAGGTDTQYF
TRBJ2-2,TRBV4-2,NA,NA,TGTGCCAGCAGCCTAAAGCGGGCGAACACCGGGGAGCTGTTTTTT,CASSLKRANTGELFF
TRBJ2-7,TRBV14,NA,NA,TGTGCCAGCAGCCAGGGTGGGGGCGGCGAGCAGTACTTC,CASSQGGGGEQYF
TRBJ1-6,TRBV5-1,NA,NA,TGCGCCAGCAGCTTGGAAAAGCGGGATTCACCCCTCCACTTT,CASSLEKRDSPLHF
TRBJ2-7,TRBV6-5,NA,NA,TGTGCCAGCAGTTACCGGACGGGCTCCTACGAGCAGTACTTC,CASSYRTGSYEQYF
TRBJ2-1,TRBV11-1,NA,NA,TGTGCCAGCAGCTTCACCGGGGGCGGGTACAATGAGCAGTTCTTC,CASSFTGGGYNEQFF
TRBJ1-2,TRBV5-6,few,NA,TGTGCCAGCAGCTTAGTGAGGCAAAACTATGGCTACACCTTC,CASSLVRQNYGYTF
TRBJ2-7,TRBV18,NA,TRBD1,TGTGCCAGCTCACCAGAGGACAGGGGGCCTTACGAGCAGTACTTC,CASSPEDRGPYEQYF
TRBJ1-2,TRBV4-3,NA,TRBD1,TGCGCCAGCAGCCAAGACAGGGGGTGGTATGGCTACACCTTC,CASSQDRGWYGYTF
TRBJ1-4,TRBV15,NA,NA,TGTGCCACCAGCAGATCGGACAGTCATTACTTTGAAAAACTGTTTTTT,CATSRSDSHYFEKLFF
TRBJ2-3,TRBV7-2,NA,TRBD2,TGTGCCAGCAGCTTAGCGCCGGGACTAGAGGGAGATACGCAGTATTTT,CASSLAPGLEGDTQYF
TRBJ1-5,TRBV27,NA,NA,TGTGCCAGCAGTTCCCTCGCAGGCGATCAGCCCCAGCATTTT,CASSSLAGDQPQHF